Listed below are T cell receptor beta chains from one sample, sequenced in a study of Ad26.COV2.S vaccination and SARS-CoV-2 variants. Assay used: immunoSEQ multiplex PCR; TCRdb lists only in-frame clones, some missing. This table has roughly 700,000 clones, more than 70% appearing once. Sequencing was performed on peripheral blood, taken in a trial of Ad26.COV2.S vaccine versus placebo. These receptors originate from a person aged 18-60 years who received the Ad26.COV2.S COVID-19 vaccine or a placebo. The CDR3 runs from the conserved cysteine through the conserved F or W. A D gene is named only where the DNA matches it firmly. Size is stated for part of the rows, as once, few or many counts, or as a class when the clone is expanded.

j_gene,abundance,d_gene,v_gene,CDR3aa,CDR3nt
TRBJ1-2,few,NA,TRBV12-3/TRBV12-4,CASSESHYGYTF,TGTGCCAGCAGTGAGTCTCACTATGGCTACACCTTC
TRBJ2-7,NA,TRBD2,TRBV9,CASSVQTSGIYEQYF,TGTGCCAGCAGCGTCCAGACTAGCGGTATCTACGAGCAGTACTTC
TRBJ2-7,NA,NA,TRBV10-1,CASSERQAGEQYF,TGCGCCAGCAGTGAGAGACAGGCCGGCGAGCAGTACTTC
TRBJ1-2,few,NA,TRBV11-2,CASSLDQIGYTF,TGTGCCAGCAGCTTAGATCAGATAGGCTACACCTTC
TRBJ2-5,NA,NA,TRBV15,CATSRDIGVGETQYF,TGTGCCACCAGCAGAGATATCGGGGTAGGGGAGACCCAGTACTTC
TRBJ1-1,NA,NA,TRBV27,CASSLGQPNTEAFF,TGTGCCAGCAGTTTAGGACAGCCGAACACTGAAGCTTTCTTT
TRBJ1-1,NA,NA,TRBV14,CASSRRGPGSVTEAFF,TGTGCCAGCAGCCGCAGGGGTCCAGGGAGTGTCACTGAAGCTTTCTTT
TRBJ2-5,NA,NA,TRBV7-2,CASSLDTEYGTQYF,TGTGCCAGCAGCTTAGATACGGAGTACGGGACCCAGTACTTC
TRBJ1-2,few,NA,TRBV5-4,CASSLEGSGGYTF,TGTGCCAGCAGCTTGGAGGGGTCGGGTGGCTACACCTTC
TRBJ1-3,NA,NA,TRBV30,CAWSVSGARNTIYF,TGTGCCTGGAGTGTTTCGGGGGCCAGAAACACCATATATTTT
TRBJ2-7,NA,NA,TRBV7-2,CASSLGLAYEQYF,TGTGCCAGCAGCTTAGGACTAGCCTACGAGCAGTACTTC
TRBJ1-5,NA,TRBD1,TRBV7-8,CASSGDSHQPQHF,TGTGCCAGCAGCGGGGACAGTCATCAGCCCCAGCATTTT
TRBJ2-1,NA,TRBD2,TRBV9,CASSVAGGHDEQFF,TGTGCCAGCAGCGTAGCGGGGGGGCACGATGAGCAGTTCTTC